This paragraph covers one T cell receptor (beta chain) sequence. Its antigen is unidentified. Looked up from germline, CDR1 is SNHLY and CDR2 is FYNNEI. This CDR3 is built from 13 residues. Losses at the gene ends were 6 bases for V and 2 bases for J; bases not matched to a gene: 4. This sample was included in a study of cytomegalovirus exposure and HLA in healthy donors. Study-level points and caveats: An analysis that was carried out later associated 15,000 to 20,000 TCR beta sequences with HLA alleles at 0.05 false discovery rate.

In the PCR, 60 Vbeta and 13 Jbeta primers were used. Generated by immunoSEQ multiplex PCR, the TCRdb table keeps only in-frame clones and is missing some. The sample lists about 160,000 clones, roughly 72% occurring once. The chain joins TRBV2 to TRBJ2-7, with 7 bases aligning to TRBD2. The sequence came from a man aged 40-49 years in good health and CMV-seropositive. Material: PBMCs. CDR3 loop: CASSGGLTYEQYF. CDR3 coding DNA: TGTGCCAGCAGCGGGGGGTTAACCTACGAGCAGTACTTC.